These 30 T cell receptor beta chains were sequenced from one sample in a study of T cell responses to AZD1222 COVID-19 vaccine. The method was immunoSEQ multiplex PCR; TCRdb's version includes in-frame clones alone and lacks a portion of them. The table includes about 110,000 clones, around 91% detected once. Sequenced here: peripheral blood, sampled 28 days after the second AZD1222 dose. The origin of the receptors is an adult who received the AZD1222 COVID-19 vaccine.

The chain couples TRBV14 to TRBJ2-5; D is undetermined. CDR1 and CDR2 from the germline V gene are SGHDN and FVKESK. The CDR3 is 11 residues long. Trimming removed 0 bases from V and 14 bases from J, with 10 bases in between. The CDR3 DNA reads as TGTGCCAGCAGCCAAGACAGGTGGATCTACTTC. This sequence encodes CASSQDRWIYF.

The chain combines TRBV27 with TRBJ2-3; D not certain. The CDR3 is made up of 15 amino acids. V was trimmed by 0 bases and J by 6 bases, leaving 13 bases between them. Per germline, CDR1 MNHEY and CDR2 SMNVEV (reference sequence). In DNA form, the CDR3 reads TGTGCCAGCAGTTTATCGGTCTCGCCCTCGGATACGCAGTATTTT. This translates into CASSLSVSPSDTQYF.

The chain employs TRBV18 and TRBJ1-5, with D possibly matching TRBD1 (5 bases). CDR1 is KGHSH, CDR2 LQKENI, per germline. This CDR3 has 14 residues. V dropped 1 base and J dropped 5 bases, with 9 bases sitting between them. Here the CDR3 reads CASSPQTGDQPQHF. Here the CDR3 DNA reads TGTGCCAGCTCACCACAAACAGGAGATCAGCCCCAGCATTTT.

V is TRBV30 and J is TRBJ2-1; D possibly uses TRBD1 or TRBD2 (6 bases each). The CDR3 loop spans 11 amino acids. The germline gives CDR1 GTSNPN, CDR2 SVGIG (reference sequence). V was clipped by 8 bases and J by 4 bases, with 9 bases between them. The CDR3 loop reads CALGGYNEQFF. For the CDR3, the DNA is TGTGCCCTAGGGGGGTACAATGAGCAGTTCTTC.

The chain has TRBV21-1 and TRBJ2-5; TRBD2 reflects the table's D call only, with no check against the DNA. TRBV21-1 constitutes a pseudogene. This CDR3 is 16 amino acids long. CDR3 nucleotides: TGTGCCAGCAGCGATCTCGATCGGGGGTACCAAGAGACCCAGTACTTC. Amino acid sequence: CASSDLDRGYQETQYF.

The chain is built from TRBV18 and TRBJ1-2; D is unclear. The V and J ends lost 0 bases and 2 bases respectively, with 7 bases between them. Germline CDR1 and CDR2: KGHSH and LQKENI. This CDR3 is 14 amino acids long. CDR3 protein: CASSPPSGNYGYTF. CDR3 bases: TGTGCCAGCTCACCACCTTCGGGGAACTATGGCTACACCTTC.

This chain links TRBV18 with TRBJ1-3; possible D gene TRBD1, 5 bases. There are 13 residues in the CDR3. Germline loops: CDR1 KGHSH, CDR2 LQKENI. V was trimmed by 4 bases and J by 2 bases, leaving 6 bases between them. CDR3 sequence reads: CASSRGTGNTIYF. In nucleotides, the CDR3 is TGTGCCAGCTCACGGGGGACTGGAAACACCATATATTTT.

This rearrangement joins TRBV14 to TRBJ1-3, with a weak D call TRBD1 (5 bases). This CDR3 has 16 amino acids. Trimming stripped 3 bases from V and 9 bases from J, with 21 bases between. CDR1 is SGHDN, CDR2 FVKESK, per germline. The CDR3 nucleotides read TGTGCCAGCAGCCAGGTCGGGGGACCGAAACTAGGCACCATATATTTT. Protein sequence: CASSQVGGPKLGTIYF.

V is TRBV24-1 and J is TRBJ2-2; the match to TRBD1 covers 11 bases. Germline CDR1 reads KGHDR; CDR2 reads SFDVKD. The CDR3 totals 17 residues. The ends lost 3 bases at V and 2 bases at J; junction bases unmatched: 4. CDR3 in amino acids: CATSDVGTGGNTGELFF. The CDR3 region has the DNA TGTGCCACCAGTGATGTTGGGACAGGGGGTAACACCGGGGAGCTGTTTTTT.

The chain carries TRBV5-1 and TRBJ1-6; possibly TRBD1 for D (5 bases). This CDR3 has 15 residues. The germline V and J ends were trimmed by 0 bases and 7 bases, with 11 bases remaining between them. The germline V gene has CDR1 SGHRS and CDR2 YFSETQ. The chain's CDR3 is CASSLAGRENSPLHF. CDR3 DNA: TGCGCCAGCAGCTTGGCGGGACGGGAGAATTCACCCCTCCACTTT.

The chain employs TRBV14 and TRBJ1-4; 7 positions agree with TRBD1. CDR1 is SGHDN and CDR2 is FVKESK in the germline V gene. The trim removed 4 bases at V and 8 bases at J, leaving 10 bases unmatched. This CDR3 is built from 15 residues. The CDR3 DNA reads as TGTGCCAGCAGCCGAGGATGGCAGGGGGAGGAAAAACTGTTTTTT. Protein product: CASSRGWQGEEKLFF. Full variable domain (outside the CDR3, taken from reference TRBV14 and TRBJ1-4): EAGVTQFPSHSVIEKGQTVTLRCDPISGHDNLYWYRRVMGKEIKFLLHFVKESKQDESGMPNNRFLAERTGGTYSTLKVQPAELEDSGVYFCASSRGWQGEEKLFFGSGTQLSVL.

This clone appeared a single time. The rearrangement uses TRBV5-1 and TRBJ2-7, with a tentative D call TRBD1 (8 bases). V lost 0 bases and J lost 4, with 17 bases in between. The CDR3 runs to 16 residues. Germline loops: CDR1 SGHRS, CDR2 YFSETQ. The DNA for the CDR3 is TGCGCCAGCAGCTTGGCCGGACAGGGAGGGAGTTACGAGCAGTACTTC. The encoded protein is CASSLAGQGGSYEQYF.

CDR3 bases: TGTGCCACCCGCTTTGGGGGTGAAAAACTGTTTTTT. It translates to CATRFGGEKLFF. The chain couples TRBV19 to TRBJ1-4, with TRBD1 as a possible D gene (5 bases). The V end was cut by 10 bases, the J end by 7 bases, with 13 bases between. The germline V gene has CDR1 LNHDA and CDR2 SQIVND (reference sequence). The CDR3 is 12 residues long.

The rearrangement joins TRBV10-2 to TRBJ2-7; D unresolved. Germline V lookup: CDR1 WSHSY, CDR2 SAAADI. This CDR3 spans 12 amino acids. Trimming took off 4 bases at V and 3 bases at J, with 7 bases between the two ends. This CDR3 is CASSVLVYEQYF. In DNA form, the CDR3 reads TGCGCCAGCAGTGTTTTGGTCTACGAGCAGTACTTC.

The chain combines TRBV4-1 with TRBJ1-2; no clear D. V lost 4 bases and J lost 1, with 10 bases in between. This CDR3 spans 14 amino acids. Per germline, CDR1 MGHRA and CDR2 YSYEKL. The DNA for the CDR3 is TGCGCCAGCAGCCCTTGGACGGATAACTATGGCTACACCTTC. This gives the protein CASSPWTDNYGYTF.

J is TRBJ1-1 and V is TRBV12-3 or TRBV12-4; the D is unclear. Trimming shortened V by 5 bases and J by 4 bases, and 8 bases separated the two germline ends. The length of the CDR3 is 12 residues. The CDR3 sequence: CASSRLGTEAFF. CDR3 nucleotide sequence: TGTGCCAGCAGTCGCTTGGGCACTGAAGCTTTCTTT.

This chain links TRBV27 with TRBJ1-5, with 9 nucleotides matching TRBD1. Germline-derived CDR1 and CDR2 are MNHEY and SMNVEV (reference sequence). Trimming took 6 bases from V and 4 from J; bases not matched to a gene: 10. The CDR3 length is 16 residues. The CDR3, as DNA: TGTGCCAGCAGAGCACCGGGACAGGGAGGAAATCAGCCCCAGCATTTT. It is translated as CASRAPGQGGNQPQHF.

The chain is built from TRBV28 and TRBJ2-3; a weak D match, TRBD1 (6 bases). The germline V and J ends were trimmed by 4 bases and 1 base, with 15 bases remaining between them. The CDR3 sequence is 16 residues long. In germline, CDR1 is MDHEN, CDR2 SYDVKM. The CDR3 region has the DNA TGTGCCAGCAGTTCGCCTCAGGGGCATGGCACAGATACGCAGTATTTT. This encodes CASSSPQGHGTDTQYF. Full variable domain (remainder filled in from reference TRBV28 and TRBJ2-3): DVKVTQSSRYLVKRTGEKVFLECVQDMDHENMFWYRQDPGLGLRLIYFSYDVKMKEKGDIPEGYSVSREKKERFSLILESASTNQTSMYLCASSSPQGHGTDTQYFGPGTRLTVL.

This chain links TRBV10-3 with TRBJ1-1; 8 bases align to TRBD1. The CDR3 totals 15 residues. With 5 bases clipped from V and 5 bases from J, the junction kept 10 bases outside the gene matches. From germline, CDR1 is ENHRY and CDR2 SYGVKD. The CDR3 sequence: CAISPGTGARTEAFF. CDR3 in DNA: TGTGCCATCAGTCCCGGGACAGGTGCCAGGACTGAAGCTTTCTTT.

Comments on this clone: At one end, the junction sequence differs from germline, possibly due to a read error. The chain joins TRBV6-1 to TRBJ2-5; 7 nucleotides line up with TRBD2. Germline V gene lookup returns CDR1 MNHNS and CDR2 SASEGT. The CDR3 is made up of 13 amino acids. The CDR3 coding sequence is TGTGCCAGCAGTGAAGCGTCGCGGGAGATGGAGCACTTC. This codes for CASSEASREMEHF.

This clone was seen a single time. This sequence joins TRBV7-9 and TRBJ1-5, with 9 bases lining up with TRBD1. The junction had 5 bases not matched to a gene; V was cut back by 3 bases and J by 2 bases. The CDR3 loop spans 16 amino acids. In germline, CDR1 is SEHNR, CDR2 FQNEAQ (reference sequence). CDR3 amino acids: CASSFEQGARNQPQHF. CDR3 sequence (DNA): TGTGCCAGCAGCTTTGAACAGGGGGCCCGCAATCAGCCCCAGCATTTT.

The V gene is TRBV18, the J gene TRBJ1-1, with 7 bases matching TRBD1. The CDR3 runs to 15 residues. The trim removed 6 bases at V and 1 base at J, leaving 8 bases unmatched. CDR1 is KGHSH, CDR2 LQKENI, per germline. For the CDR3, the DNA is TGTGCCAGCTCGCCCTTGAAGGGGGCGAACACTGAAGCTTTCTTT. As protein: CASSPLKGANTEAFF.

The CDR3 reads CATSDLRVGPEQFF. CDR3 in DNA: TGTGCCACCAGTGATTTAAGGGTAGGGCCTGAGCAGTTCTTC. The chain employs TRBV24-1 and TRBJ2-1; the D is unclear. This CDR3 comprises 14 residues. Germline V gene sequence: CDR1 KGHDR, CDR2 SFDVKD. Trimming left V 1 base short and J 9 bases short, with 12 bases between.

The J gene is TRBJ2-7, the V gene TRBV27; possible D gene TRBD1, 5 bases. This CDR3 is built from 13 residues. V lost 7 bases, J lost 2 bases, and 12 bases lay in between. Germline V lookup: CDR1 MNHEY, CDR2 SMNVEV (reference sequence). The CDR3 loop is CASTNRSTYEQYF. Here the CDR3 DNA reads TGTGCCAGCACCAACAGGTCAACCTACGAGCAGTACTTC.

V gene TRBV10-1 combines with J gene TRBJ2-7, with 10 nucleotides matching TRBD2. CDR1 and CDR2 from the germline V gene are WNHNN and SYGVQD (reference sequence). The CDR3 spans 15 residues. J gave up 5 bases and V 3 bases, and 7 bases lay outside the gene matches. The CDR3, as DNA: TGCGCCAGCAGTGACAGTTCGGGACTAGCGAACGAGCAGTACTTC. It codes for CASSDSSGLANEQYF.

V usage is TRBV6-5 and J usage is TRBJ2-1; 10 bases agree with TRBD2. Germline V gene lookup returns CDR1 MNHEY and CDR2 SVGAGI. After removal of 5 bases from V and 7 bases from J, the junction contained 8 bases not matched to a gene. This CDR3 is built from 15 residues. CDR3 coding DNA: TGTGCCAGCAGTACGGAACTAGCGGGGTGGAATGAGCAGTTCTTC. Its translation is CASSTELAGWNEQFF.

This chain joins TRBV7-3 and TRBJ2-1, with 11 bases fitting TRBD1. The V segment lost 2 bases and the J segment 6 bases; nucleotides outside the gene matches: 3. The CDR3 extends over 15 amino acids. CDR1 SGHTA and CDR2 FQGTGA come from the germline V gene. CDR3 bases: TGTGCCAGCAGCTTAGGACAGGGGGCGCTCAATGAGCAGTTCTTC. Its translation: CASSLGQGALNEQFF.

V is TRBV7-9 and J is TRBJ2-7; D not certain. The CDR3 contains 13 residues. Trimming shortened V by 3 bases and J by 2 bases, and 8 bases separated the two germline ends. Germline-derived CDR1 and CDR2 are SEHNR and FQNEAQ (reference sequence). The CDR3 loop is CASSFGGPYEQYF. As DNA, the CDR3 is TGTGCCAGCAGCTTTGGCGGTCCCTACGAGCAGTACTTC.

The CDR3, as DNA: TGTGCCAGCAGCGTCTTCGGGCTAGAGAGCACAGATACGCAGTATTTT. It is translated as CASSVFGLESTDTQYF. The V gene is TRBV9, the J gene TRBJ2-3, with no clear D. There are 16 residues in the CDR3. Per germline, CDR1 SGDLS and CDR2 YYNGEE. V was shortened by 2 bases and J by 0 bases, with 13 bases between the two germline ends.

The chain carries TRBV11-2 and TRBJ2-4; weak D call: TRBD2 (5 bases). Trimming removed 1 base from V and 3 bases from J, with 10 bases in between. Germline V gene data show CDR1 as SGHAT and CDR2 as FQNNGV. The CDR3 spans 15 residues. DNA for the CDR3: TGTGCCAGCAGCTTAGGACCGGCGGGCAAAAACATTCAGTACTTC. Protein product: CASSLGPAGKNIQYF.